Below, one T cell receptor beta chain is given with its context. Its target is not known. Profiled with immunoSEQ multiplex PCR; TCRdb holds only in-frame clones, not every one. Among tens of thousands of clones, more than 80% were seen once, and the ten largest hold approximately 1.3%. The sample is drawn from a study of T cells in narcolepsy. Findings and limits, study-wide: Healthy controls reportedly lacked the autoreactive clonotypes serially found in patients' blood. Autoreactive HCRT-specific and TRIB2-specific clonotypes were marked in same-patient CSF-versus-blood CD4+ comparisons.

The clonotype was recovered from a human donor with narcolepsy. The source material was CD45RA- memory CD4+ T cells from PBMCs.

The CDR3 DNA follows: TGTGCCAGCAGTTTCGGCCAGGGCGGGAGCCGCTACGAGCAGTACTTC. It is translated as CASSFGQGGSRYEQYF. The chain links TRBV11-1 to TRBJ2-7; 7 bases agree with TRBD2. Germline-derived CDR1 and CDR2 are SGHAT and FQDESV (reference sequence). J lost 3 bases, V lost 6 bases, and 14 bases had no gene match. The CDR3 runs 16 residues.